This entry features one T cell receptor (beta chain) sequence. Its antigen is undetermined. Produced via immunoSEQ multiplex PCR; TCRdb's table is partial and in-frame only. The repertoire has roughly 91,000 clones, about nine tenths of them found once; the top ten carry about 2.2%. The record originates from a study of T cell responses to AZD1222 COVID-19 vaccine. For the study at large: Timing groups of about 4 and about 12 weeks for second doses were pooled. Regarding the study as a whole: The donors showed a predominance of white British ancestry and of females, with possible underestimation of clonal diversity. Across the whole spike, CD4 TCRs peaked at regions 160-218 and 743-854. Within unmutated variant regions lay the reported targets of nearly half of spike-specific TCRs.

The receptor's source is an adult in good health. Here the sequenced sample was peripheral blood, taken on day 0 of AZD1222 vaccination.

In DNA, the CDR3 is TGTGCCAGCAGCCGGGGACAGGGACTAGGCTACACCTTC. It translates to CASSRGQGLGYTF. J is TRBJ1-2 and V is TRBV6-5, with TRBD1 identical over 9 bases. This CDR3 region has 13 residues. The germline gives CDR1 MNHEY, CDR2 SVGAGI. The junction had 7 bases not matched to a gene; V was cut back by 6 bases and J by 8 bases.